The clone carrying this TCR beta chain showed up just once. J lost 0 bases, V lost 5 bases, and 3 bases had no gene match. Looked up from germline, CDR1 is LNHDA and CDR2 is SQIVND (reference sequence). The CDR3 is 15 amino acids. This sample is part of a study of blood T cell repertoires in COVID-19. Study-wide context: Whether acute or convalescent, the COVID-19 samples came from the United States, Italy and Spain. From T cells, B-cell-depleted T cells, or PBMCs came the material, which was cDNA or gDNA.

As handled by the study authors: Reference gene primer amplification yielded estimated nucleated cell counts. The table came from immunoSEQ multiplex PCR; TCRdb's copy has only in-frame clones and leaves some out. V and J calls and clone size come straight from that table; D and trimming were deduced from the DNA. Among about 120,000 clones listed, roughly 69% were seen once. This receptor was obtained from a woman aged 65 to 85 with acute or convalescent COVID-19. Sequencing input: peripheral blood. The genes are TRBV19 and TRBJ2-3; 9 nucleotides agree with TRBD2. CDR3 coding DNA: TGTGCCAGTAGTCTAGCGGGAACTAGCACAGATACGCAGTATTTT. This codes for CASSLAGTSTDTQYF. The full variable domain, completed using reference TRBV19 and TRBJ2-3, is DGGITQSPKYLFRKEGQNVTLSCEQNLNHDAMYWYRQDPGQGLRLIYYSQIVNDFQKGDIAEGYSVSREKKESFPLTVTSAQKNPTAFYLCASSLAGTSTDTQYFGPGTRLTVL.